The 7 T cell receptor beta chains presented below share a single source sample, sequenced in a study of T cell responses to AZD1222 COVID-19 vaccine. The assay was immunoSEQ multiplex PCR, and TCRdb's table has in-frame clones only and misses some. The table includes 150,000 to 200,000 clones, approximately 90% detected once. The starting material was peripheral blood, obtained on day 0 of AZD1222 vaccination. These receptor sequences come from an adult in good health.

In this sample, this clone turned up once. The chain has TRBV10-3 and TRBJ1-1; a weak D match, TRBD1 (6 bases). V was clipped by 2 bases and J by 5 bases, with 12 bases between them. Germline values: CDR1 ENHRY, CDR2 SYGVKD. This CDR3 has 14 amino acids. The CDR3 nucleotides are TGTGCCATCAGTGAGACCGGACAGACAACTGAAGCTTTCTTT. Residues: CAISETGQTTEAFF.

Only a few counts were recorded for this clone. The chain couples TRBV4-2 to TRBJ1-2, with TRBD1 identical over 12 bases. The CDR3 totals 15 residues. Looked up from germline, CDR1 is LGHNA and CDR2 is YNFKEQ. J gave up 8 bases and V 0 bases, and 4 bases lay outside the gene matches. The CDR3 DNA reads TGTGCCAGCAGCCAAGATGGGACAGGGGGCGGAGGCTACACCTTC. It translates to CASSQDGTGGGGYTF.

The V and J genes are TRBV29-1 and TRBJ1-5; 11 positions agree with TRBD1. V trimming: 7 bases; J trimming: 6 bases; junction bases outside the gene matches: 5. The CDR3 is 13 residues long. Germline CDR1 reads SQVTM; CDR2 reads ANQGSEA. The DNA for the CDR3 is TGCAGCGCGGGACAGGGGGGGACTCAGCCCCAGCATTTT. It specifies CSAGQGGTQPQHF.

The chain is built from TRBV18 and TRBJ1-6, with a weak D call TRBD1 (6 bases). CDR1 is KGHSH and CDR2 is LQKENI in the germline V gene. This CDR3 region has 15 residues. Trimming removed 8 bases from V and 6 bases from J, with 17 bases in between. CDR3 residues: CASTMMGASNSPLHF. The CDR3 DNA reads TGTGCCAGCACAATGATGGGGGCAAGTAATTCACCCCTCCACTTT.

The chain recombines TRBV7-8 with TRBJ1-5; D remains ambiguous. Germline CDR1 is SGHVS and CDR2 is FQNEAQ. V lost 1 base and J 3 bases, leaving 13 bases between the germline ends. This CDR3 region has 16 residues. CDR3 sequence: CASSLERLRINQPQHF. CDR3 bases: TGTGCCAGCAGCTTAGAGCGGTTACGGATCAATCAGCCCCAGCATTTT.

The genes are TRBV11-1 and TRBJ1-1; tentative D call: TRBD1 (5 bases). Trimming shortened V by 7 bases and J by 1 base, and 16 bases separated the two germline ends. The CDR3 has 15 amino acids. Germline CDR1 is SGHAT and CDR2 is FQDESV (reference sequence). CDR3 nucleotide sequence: TGTGCCAGCACCCTAGTGGGGGGAGCGAACACTGAAGCTTTCTTT. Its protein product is CASTLVGGANTEAFF.

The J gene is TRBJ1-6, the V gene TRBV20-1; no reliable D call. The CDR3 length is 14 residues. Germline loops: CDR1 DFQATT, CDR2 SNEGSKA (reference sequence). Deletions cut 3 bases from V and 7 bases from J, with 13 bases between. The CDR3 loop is CSASATDLNSPLHF. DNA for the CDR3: TGCAGTGCTAGTGCTACAGACCTAAATTCACCCCTCCACTTT.